The subject of this entry is one T cell receptor (beta chain). What it recognizes is unknown. The data are from a study of T cells after yellow fever vaccination. General study findings and limits: Booster samples showed a return of most primary-vaccination clones (roughly 96% CD4, 85% to 90% CD8).

A process of 5'RACE template switching, which added a universal primer site and UMIs, was used to make TCR cDNA. TCRdb recomputed calls from the 5' RACE reads with MiXCR, one row per CDR3 protein. The sample lists 200,000 to 300,000 distinct CDR3 sequences, 6% to 8% occurring once. This sequence originates from a man younger than 45 who received the YFV17D yellow fever vaccine. This material consisted of CD4+ T cells sorted from PBMCs, taken on the day of the yellow fever booster vaccination.

CDR3 coding DNA: TGTGCCAGCAGCTCACTAGCGGGCCTGCCCTACAATGAGCAGTTCTTC. Translation: CASSSLAGLPYNEQFF. The rearrangement uses TRBV7-9 and TRBJ2-1; 9 bases match TRBD2. The CDR3 length is 16 residues. With 4 bases clipped from V and 2 bases from J, the junction kept 6 bases outside the gene matches. From germline, CDR1 is SEHNR and CDR2 FQNEAQ (reference sequence).